The clone carrying this T cell receptor (beta chain) was detected ten times or more. Its antigen remains unidentified. The sample comes from a study of T-cell memory formation after mild COVID-19. The V end lost 3 bases, the J end lost 0 bases, and 12 bases lay between the germline ends. In germline, CDR1 is GTSNPN, CDR2 SVGIG (reference sequence). The CDR3 has 14 amino acids. Study-level findings and limits: There was a balanced CD4/CD8 profile in clones contracting day 15 to 85, and later expanders leaned CD4+. Unconfirmed was the SARS-CoV-2 specificity of second-wave clones that peaked on day 37. Contracting CD4+ clones were located mainly in CM and EM, and CD8+ clones in EMRA.

5'RACE primed from the constant segment yielded TCR alpha and TCR beta cDNA libraries bearing sample barcodes and UMIs. Each CDR3 protein is one row after TCRdb ran MiXCR on the 5' RACE reads. Among 200,000 to 250,000 distinct CDR3 sequences listed, 9.5% were seen once. The chain employs TRBV30 and TRBJ2-7; D is unresolved. The source material was PBMCs or a T cell subset sorted from them (not recorded which). This clonotype was sampled from a man in his late teens or twenties who had mild COVID-19 (a few samples of this study predate the infection). Cell type and time point are not known. CDR3: CAWSGVQTSYEQYF. The CDR3 bases are TGTGCCTGGAGCGGTGTACAAACCTCCTACGAGCAGTACTTC.